This is a list of T cell receptor beta chains from one sample in a study of cytomegalovirus exposure and HLA in healthy donors. Repertoires were generated with immunoSEQ multiplex PCR, while TCRdb's copy carries only in-frame clones and drops some. This sample has under 200,000 clones, with less than 75% found just once. Input material: PBMCs. These receptors were collected from a girl between 5 and 17 years old in good health and CMV-seronegative. Each CDR3 is given without its conserved first and last residue.

17 TRBJ2-7 TRBV7-9 ASSSLLAGESMSSYEQY
12 TRBJ1-1 TRBV6-6 ASSWAGMNTEAF
13 TRBJ2-5 TRBV5-1 ASRGPGTGPETQY
11 TRBJ1-6 TRBV30 AWSGTGDSPLH
13 TRBJ1-5 TRBV5-1 ASSLDRGHEQPQH
16 TRBJ2-2 TRBV13 ASSPPLGAGGTAGELF
10 TRBJ1-1 TRBV18 ASSPREAEAF
14 TRBJ1-1 TRBV10-3 AISSTGTGMNTEAF
11 TRBJ2-7 TRBV13 ASSPGTGVEQY
11 TRBJ2-7 TRBV29-1 SARSGVSYEQY
14 TRBJ2-7 TRBV7-2 ASSLDGVRGRVEQY
13 TRBJ2-7 TRBV4-1 ASSHGGAGGDEQY
11 TRBJ1-1 TRBV25-1 ASSELGGTEAF
13 TRBJ2-5 TRBV7-3 ASSLGVGAQETQY
14 TRBJ1-1 TRBV6-6 ASSYYSPIGSTEAF
10 TRBJ1-3 TRBV19 ASSIGGNTIY
13 TRBJ1-5 TRBV19 ASSRDSQSRQPQH
11 TRBJ2-1 TRBV19 ASSINNRGPKF
15 TRBJ1-3 TRBV5-4 ASSLLLDDRGRNTIY
9 TRBJ2-1 TRBV6-1 ASSVTSGAI
11 TRBJ2-5 TRBV6-5 ATRTSGVETQY
11 TRBJ1-1 TRBV5-5 ASSFRGNTEAF
13 TRBJ2-1 TRBV7-3 ASSLRRGAPYEQF
13 TRBJ1-4 TRBV14 ASSPQRWAGEKLF
12 TRBJ1-1 TRBV19 ASSPLGGSPEAF
10 TRBJ2-1 TRBV10-3 AISSGVNEQF
12 TRBJ1-6 TRBV10-3 AISDAGYNSPLH